Listed below are T cell receptor beta chains from one sample, sequenced in a study of T cell repertoires in cytomegalovirus infection. TCRdb ran MiXCR on the reads and lists one entry per CDR3 protein. The repertoire holds just under 550,000 distinct CDR3 sequences, with around 27% as singletons. Sequencing was carried out using PBMCs. The receptors shown here come from a human donor in good health (CMV status not recorded). Some clones in this sample may be carry-over from other donors' samples. The CDR3 runs from the conserved cysteine through the conserved F or W. Each record gives: clone size, D gene, J gene, V gene, CDR3 DNA, CDR3 protein. The D gene is left open where the match is weak. Part of the rows lack a size; the others show once, few, many or a class for expanded clones.

few	.	TRBJ2-3	TRBV7-2	TGTGCCAGCAGCCCAGGAGGTGCTAGCACAGATACGCAGTATTTT	CASSPGGASTDTQYF
.	.	TRBJ1-4	TRBV4-1	TGCGCCAGCAGCCAAGAGCTCGGCAGCTTTAATGAAAAACTGTTTTTT	CASSQELGSFNEKLFF
.	TRBD1	TRBJ1-1	TRBV28	TGTGCCAGCAGATTAGGGACAGTTAACACTGAAGCTTTCTTT	CASRLGTVNTEAFF
few	.	TRBJ2-1	TRBV12-3/TRBV12-4	TGTGCCAGCACCTCAAATAGGGATGAGCAGTTCTTC	CASTSNRDEQFF
.	TRBD1	TRBJ1-4	TRBV11-1	TGTGCCAGCAGCTCGGGGACAGGACCCGCAACTAATGAAAAACTGTTTTTT	CASSSGTGPATNEKLFF
few	.	TRBJ1-3	TRBV5-4	TGTGCCAGCAGCCAACTGGACTCTGGAAACACCATATATTTT	CASSQLDSGNTIYF
.	.	TRBJ2-1	TRBV6-1	TGTGCCAGCAGAAACCCCTCTAGGGCGGGTGAGCAGTTCTTC	CASRNPSRAGEQFF
.	.	TRBJ1-2	TRBV24-1	TGTGCCACCAGTGATTCAAAATCCGGGATACAGGGTAGGAACTATGGCTACACCTTC	CATSDSKSGIQGRNYGYTF
few	TRBD2	TRBJ2-3	TRBV6-6	TGTGCCAGCAGAAGGCTAGCGGGAACAACGCAGTATTTT	CASRRLAGTTQYF
.	.	TRBJ2-3	TRBV29-1	TGCAGCGTTTCCCCCACTAGCACAGATACGCAGTATTTT	CSVSPTSTDTQYF
many	TRBD1	TRBJ1-2	TRBV12-3/TRBV12-4	TGTGCCAGCAGTTCCACCAAGACAGGGGGCTTAGGAGGCTACACCTTC	CASSSTKTGGLGGYTF
.	.	TRBJ1-5	TRBV6-2/TRBV6-3	TGTGCCAGCACCGTAACAGGGTCGGATCAGCCCCAGCATTTT	CASTVTGSDQPQHF
.	TRBD2	TRBJ2-7	TRBV6-2/TRBV6-3	TGTGCCAGCAGCCAACCGGGGGGACTAGCGGGAGCCTACGAGCAGTACTTC	CASSQPGGLAGAYEQYF
.	TRBD1	TRBJ1-1	TRBV6-5	TGTGCCAGCAGTTACCGAGGAGGGACAGGGGCTATGAACACTGAAGCTTTCTTT	CASSYRGGTGAMNTEAFF
.	TRBD2	TRBJ2-1	TRBV28	TGTGCCAGCAGTTTAGGACTAGCGGAGGGGGAGCAGTTCTTC	CASSLGLAEGEQFF
.	TRBD2	TRBJ2-1	TRBV28	TGTGCCAGCAGTTTTTCCGGACTAGCGGGAGGTAGCTCCTACAATGAGCAGTTCTTC	CASSFSGLAGGSSYNEQFF
.	.	TRBJ2-1	TRBV12-3/TRBV12-4	TGTGCCAGCTGGAGGGGCCAGCACAATGAGCAGTTCTTC	CASWRGQHNEQFF
many	.	TRBJ1-6	TRBV12-3/TRBV12-4	TGTGCCAGCAGTTTGATTGGGGGCGCGGGGTCACCCCTCCACTTT	CASSLIGGAGSPLHF
.	.	TRBJ2-1	TRBV5-6	TGTGCCAGCAGCCCAGAAAAAGGGGTATCCTACAATGAGCAGTTCTTC	CASSPEKGVSYNEQFF
few	.	TRBJ2-2	TRBV11-1	TGTGCCAGCAGCTTAGTACCGGGAGTATCCACCGGGGAGCTGTTTTTT	CASSLVPGVSTGELFF
few	TRBD1	TRBJ2-7	TRBV7-9	TGTGCCAGCAGCCGGACAGGGGGCTCCTACGAGCAGTACTTC	CASSRTGGSYEQYF
.	TRBD1	TRBJ1-2	TRBV11-2	TGTGCCAGCAGCCCACGACAGGGGCGCTATGGCTACACCTTC	CASSPRQGRYGYTF
.	.	TRBJ2-1	TRBV4-1	TGCGCCAGCAGCCAAGAAGGGATTAGCGTCTACAATGAGCAGTTCTTC	CASSQEGISVYNEQFF
.	.	TRBJ2-1	TRBV6-6	TGTGCCAGCAGTTACCTAGCGCCCTCATACAATGAGCAGTTCTTC	CASSYLAPSYNEQFF
.	.	TRBJ1-4	TRBV12-3/TRBV12-4	TGTGCCAGCACCTGGGGGGGAACCGGGGAAAAACTGTTTTTT	CASTWGGTGEKLFF
.	.	TRBJ2-3	TRBV27	TGTGCCAGCAGTCCAGGACAGAACACAGATACGCAGTATTTT	CASSPGQNTDTQYF
few	.	TRBJ2-7	TRBV7-2	TGTGCCAGCAGCCGGGGGACACAATCCTACGAGCAGTACTTC	CASSRGTQSYEQYF
.	.	TRBJ2-5	TRBV6-2/TRBV6-3	TGTGCCAGCAGTAAGGGCAGGTGGAGAGAGACCCAGTACTTC	CASSKGRWRETQYF
.	TRBD1	TRBJ1-4	TRBV30	TGTGCCTGGAGTCCCCCGAGGACAGGATATGAAAAACTGTTTTTT	CAWSPPRTGYEKLFF
few	.	TRBJ1-4	TRBV7-9	TGTGCCAGCAGCCTTCGACAGTCAACTAATGAAAAACTGTTTTTT	CASSLRQSTNEKLFF
.	TRBD1	TRBJ1-2	TRBV15	TGTGCCACCAGCCCTCCCCTCGGGACAGCCTATGGCTACACCTTC	CATSPPLGTAYGYTF
.	.	TRBJ2-6	TRBV29-1	TGCGGCGTTGTTCAGTTCTCTGGGGCCAACGTCCTGACTTTC	CGVVQFSGANVLTF
.	TRBD2	TRBJ2-2	TRBV7-2	TGTGCCAGCACTCTGACTAGCCCCGGGGAGCTGTTTTTT	CASTLTSPGELFF
few	.	TRBJ1-5	TRBV19	TGTGCCAGTAGTAGGGGTTCGGGCAATCAGCCCCAGCATTTT	CASSRGSGNQPQHF
few	TRBD2	TRBJ2-1	TRBV5-1	TGCGCCAGCAGCCCTGGGGTTAAGCGGGAGGGCCACAATGAGCAGTTCTTC	CASSPGVKREGHNEQFF
few	.	TRBJ1-1	TRBV19	TGTGCCAGTAGTATAGGCAGGGAGAACACTGAAGCTTTCTTT	CASSIGRENTEAFF
.	TRBD2	TRBJ2-1	TRBV27	TGTGCCAGCAGTTCCTTTAGCGGGGGATCCTACAATGAGCAGTTCTTC	CASSSFSGGSYNEQFF
few	TRBD1	TRBJ2-3	TRBV27	TGTGCCAGCAGTCATCGACAGGGGACTAGCACAGATACGCAGTATTTT	CASSHRQGTSTDTQYF
few	TRBD2	TRBJ2-6	TRBV19	TGTGCCAGTAGTATAATCCTAGCGGGAGGGACTCACCGTCCTGGGGCCAACGTCCTGACTTTC	CASSIILAGGTHRPGANVLTF
.	.	TRBJ1-1	TRBV27	TGTGCCAGCACCAACTTGGGTCGATTCTCCGACACTGAAGCTTTCTTT	CASTNLGRFSDTEAFF